A selection of T cell receptor beta chains follows, all from one sample in a study of blood T cell repertoires in COVID-19. Using immunoSEQ multiplex PCR, the repertoire was profiled, and TCRdb retains in-frame clones only, with some absent. The top ten clones hold about 7.8% of a sample with 150,000 to 200,000 clones, about 74% of them seen once. The sequenced sample consisted of peripheral blood. Receptor source: a man in his sixties with acute or convalescent COVID-19. Both conserved end residues are part of each CDR3. A D gene is named only where the DNA matches it firmly. Clone size is not always given. Where it is, it says once, few, many or a class for expanded clones.

clone_size j_call v_call d_call cdr3_aa cdr3_nt
few TRBJ1-6 TRBV10-1 . CASSETRVGSPLHF TGCGCCAGCAGTGAGACGCGGGTGGGTTCACCCCTCCACTTT
. TRBJ2-3 TRBV2 . CASSEKLASRYF TGTGCCAGCAGTGAAAAATTAGCCTCCAGGTATTTT
. TRBJ2-7 TRBV3-1/TRBV3-2 . CASSPIIGEQYF TGTGCCAGCAGCCCCATTATCGGCGAGCAGTACTTC
once TRBJ2-7 TRBV2 . CASSEKTNSYEQYF TGTGCCAGCAGTGAAAAGACAAACTCCTACGAGCAGTACTTC
. TRBJ1-2 TRBV9 TRBD1 CASSRDSYGYTF TGTGCCAGCAGCCGGGACAGCTATGGCTACACCTTC
. TRBJ1-2 TRBV28 . CASSLAGRDGYTF TGTGCCAGCAGTTTGGCAGGGAGGGATGGCTACACCTTC
. TRBJ1-2 TRBV23-1 . CASSRVGRGYTF TGCGCCAGCAGTCGGGTTGGCAGGGGCTACACCTTC
. TRBJ1-5 TRBV2 . CASSTRERGNQPQHF TGTGCCAGCAGCACCAGGGAGCGGGGCAATCAGCCCCAGCATTTT
. TRBJ2-1 TRBV3-1/TRBV3-2 . CASSQGAEGSYNEQFF TGTGCCAGCAGCCAAGGGGCCGAGGGCTCCTACAATGAGCAGTTCTTC
. TRBJ2-5 TRBV4-1 . CASSLTSVGETQYF TGCGCCAGCAGCCTCACCAGCGTTGGAGAGACCCAGTACTTC
. TRBJ1-5 TRBV2 TRBD1 CASRESRTGEQPQHF TGTGCCAGCAGGGAGAGCAGGACAGGGGAACAGCCCCAGCATTTT
. TRBJ2-7 TRBV18 TRBD1 CASSPRDSDSYEQYF TGTGCCAGCTCACCCCGGGACAGTGACTCCTACGAGCAGTACTTC
. TRBJ2-1 TRBV6-5 TRBD1 CASSPGQGAHNEQFF TGTGCCAGCAGCCCGGGACAGGGGGCGCATAATGAGCAGTTCTTC
. TRBJ2-7 TRBV5-6 TRBD2 CASSLELAGLSSYEQYF TGTGCCAGCAGCTTGGAATTAGCGGGGCTTAGCTCCTACGAGCAGTACTTC
few TRBJ2-2 TRBV5-4 TRBD2 CASSLIAGPKGELFF TGTGCCAGCAGCTTGATAGCGGGGCCCAAAGGGGAGCTGTTTTTT
. TRBJ2-7 TRBV4-3 . CASSLSGTGYEQYF TGCGCCAGCAGCCTTTCCGGGACTGGCTACGAGCAGTACTTC
few TRBJ1-2 TRBV2 . CASRETGTDYGYTF TGTGCCAGCAGGGAGACAGGAACTGACTATGGCTACACCTTC
. TRBJ1-6 TRBV9 TRBD1 CASSAGTGGQGSPLHF TGTGCCAGCAGCGCCGGGACAGGGGGCCAGGGGTCACCCCTCCACTTT
once TRBJ1-5 TRBV9 TRBD1 CASSVGGGWNQPQHF TGTGCCAGCAGCGTAGGAGGGGGCTGGAATCAGCCCCAGCATTTT
. TRBJ1-2 TRBV9 . CASSATGYGYTF TGTGCCAGCAGCGCTACAGGGTATGGCTACACCTTC
. TRBJ1-4 TRBV19 . CASRSTVGEKLFF TGTGCCAGTAGGTCCACAGTAGGTGAAAAACTGTTTTTT
. TRBJ2-4 TRBV9 . CASSVDWAGIQYF TGTGCCAGCAGCGTAGACTGGGCTGGGATTCAGTACTTC
once TRBJ1-1 TRBV18 TRBD1 CASRGQGGTEAFF TGTGCCAGCAGGGGGCAGGGTGGTACTGAAGCTTTCTTT
few TRBJ1-5 TRBV2 . CASSEKGAQPQHF TGTGCCAGCAGTGAGAAAGGGGCTCAGCCCCAGCATTTT
few TRBJ2-7 TRBV6-2/TRBV6-3 . CASSYYSAGNHEQYF TGTGCCAGCAGTTACTATTCCGCAGGGAACCACGAGCAGTACTTC
. TRBJ1-3 TRBV2 . CASSVGGGDGNTIYF TGTGCCAGCAGTGTCGGAGGGGGGGATGGAAACACCATATATTTT
. TRBJ2-1 TRBV11-2 . CASSLGLQGGSYNEQFF TGTGCCAGCAGCTTAGGTTTACAGGGTGGATCCTACAATGAGCAGTTCTTC
. TRBJ1-4 TRBV2 . CASRRYEGRLFF TGTGCCAGCAGGAGATATGAGGGTAGACTGTTTTTT
. TRBJ2-2 TRBV18 TRBD1 CASSPLSGTGNTGELFF TGTGCCAGCTCACCACTTTCCGGGACAGGGAACACCGGGGAGCTGTTTTTT
. TRBJ1-5 TRBV24-1 TRBD1 CATSDPGGTDSNQPQHF TGTGCCACCAGTGATCCTGGGGGGACAGATAGCAATCAGCCCCAGCATTTT
. TRBJ1-3 TRBV3-1/TRBV3-2 . CASSRTPPPPGNTIYF TGTGCCAGCAGCCGTACACCACCGCCACCGGGAAACACCATATATTTT
. TRBJ1-4 TRBV6-5 . CASSYRGRATNEKLFF TGTGCCAGCAGTTATAGGGGTAGGGCAACTAATGAAAAACTGTTTTTT
. TRBJ2-7 TRBV10-2 TRBD1 CASRDDKGGGHEQYF TGCGCCAGCAGGGATGACAAAGGGGGCGGCCACGAGCAGTACTTC
. TRBJ2-3 TRBV3-1/TRBV3-2 . CASSHGLSGPDTQYF TGTGCCAGCAGCCATGGCCTAAGCGGCCCAGATACGCAGTATTTT
. TRBJ1-2 TRBV19 TRBD1 CASSAGQGNYGYTF TGTGCCAGTAGTGCTGGACAGGGGAACTATGGCTACACCTTC
. TRBJ1-2 TRBV5-6 . CASSLSPQGDWYGYTF TGTGCCAGCAGCTTGTCTCCACAGGGAGATTGGTATGGCTACACCTTC
. TRBJ1-1 TRBV29-1 . CSVTGMNTEAFF TGCAGCGTTACAGGGATGAACACTGAAGCTTTCTTT
. TRBJ2-1 TRBV5-1 TRBD2 CASSLEGLDAYNEQFF TGCGCCAGCAGCTTAGAGGGACTAGATGCCTACAATGAGCAGTTCTTC
once TRBJ2-1 TRBV10-2 TRBD2 CASTRAGGPDEQFF TGCGCCAGCACTCGAGCGGGGGGGCCCGATGAGCAGTTCTTC
. TRBJ1-3 TRBV6-2/TRBV6-3 TRBD1 CASSRLGTVGNTIYF TGTGCCAGCAGTCGACTTGGGACAGTCGGAAACACCATATATTTT
once TRBJ1-5 TRBV21-1 . CASSMDRGHQPQHF TGTGCCAGCAGCATGGACAGGGGGCATCAGCCCCAGCATTTT
once TRBJ1-2 TRBV6-1 . CASSETPGGYGYTF TGTGCCAGCAGTGAGACCCCCGGGGGTTATGGCTACACCTTC
once TRBJ1-2 TRBV14 . CASSVTGKGYTF TGTGCCAGCAGCGTTACAGGGAAGGGCTACACCTTC
few TRBJ2-2 TRBV7-8 . CASSLVGVANTGELFF TGTGCCAGCAGCTTAGTCGGGGTAGCGAACACCGGGGAGCTGTTTTTT
. TRBJ2-6 TRBV2 TRBD1 CASRDRESSGANVLTF TGTGCCAGCAGGGACAGGGAGAGCTCTGGGGCCAACGTCCTGACTTTC